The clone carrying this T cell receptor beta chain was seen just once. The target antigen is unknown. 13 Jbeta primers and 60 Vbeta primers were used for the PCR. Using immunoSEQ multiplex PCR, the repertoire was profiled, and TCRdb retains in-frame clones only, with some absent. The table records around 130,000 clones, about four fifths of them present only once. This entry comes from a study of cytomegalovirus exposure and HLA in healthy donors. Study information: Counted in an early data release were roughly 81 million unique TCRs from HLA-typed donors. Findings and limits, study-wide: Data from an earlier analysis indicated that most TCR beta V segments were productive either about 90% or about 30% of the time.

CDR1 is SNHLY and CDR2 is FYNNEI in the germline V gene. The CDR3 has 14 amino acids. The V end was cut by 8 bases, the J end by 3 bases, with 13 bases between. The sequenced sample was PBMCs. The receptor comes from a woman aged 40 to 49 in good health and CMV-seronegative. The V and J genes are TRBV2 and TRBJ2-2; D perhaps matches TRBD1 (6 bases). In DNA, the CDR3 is TGTGCCAGCGGGGGCAGTTTCCACACCGGGGAGCTGTTTTTT. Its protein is CASGGSFHTGELFF.